These T cell receptor beta chains were read from a single sample in a study of immune evolution from preneoplasia to lung adenocarcinoma. Sequencing used immunoSEQ multiplex PCR; TCRdb keeps in-frame clones, though not all of them. The sample records 8,000 to 10,000 clones, 79% being singletons. Sequenced input: FFPE lung adenocarcinoma in situ tissue. All receptors come from an elderly person with lung adenocarcinoma. CDR3s include the opening cysteine and the closing phenylalanine or tryptophan. Fields, in order: V gene, D gene, clone size, J gene, CDR3 protein, CDR3 DNA. D genes are given only for firm matches. The size field is filled for only some rows; it gives once, few, many or a size class.

>TRBV4-1|NA|NA|TRBJ2-1
CASQDLRAGSYNEQFF
TGCGCCAGCCAAGATCTCCGCGCGGGCTCCTACAATGAGCAGTTCTTC
>TRBV18|NA|NA|TRBJ1-4
CASSPRTGRGEKLFF
TGTGCCAGCTCCCCGAGAACAGGGAGAGGTGAAAAACTGTTTTTT
>TRBV4-2|NA|NA|TRBJ1-6
CASSQDKGNSPLHF
TGTGCCAGCAGCCAAGATAAGGGTAATTCACCCCTCCACTTT
>TRBV2|NA|NA|TRBJ2-1
CASKGDDYNEQFF
TGTGCCAGCAAGGGGGACGACTACAATGAGCAGTTCTTC
>TRBV28|NA|once|TRBJ1-4
CASTGYNEKLFF
TGTGCCAGCACGGGGTATAATGAAAAACTGTTTTTT
>TRBV4-3|NA|once|TRBJ2-5
CASSSTGRETQYF
TGCGCCAGCAGCTCGACCGGACGAGAGACCCAGTACTTC
>TRBV5-1|NA|NA|TRBJ1-2
CASSLAGGRSGYTF
TGCGCCAGCAGCTTGGCCGGGGGCAGGTCTGGCTACACCTTC
>TRBV4-2|NA|NA|TRBJ2-1
CASSQEGVRDNEQFF
TGTGCCAGCAGCCAAGAAGGGGTCAGGGACAATGAGCAGTTCTTC
>TRBV7-3|NA|NA|TRBJ2-6
CASSPPGGANVLTF
TGTGCCAGCAGCCCCCCTGGAGGGGCCAACGTCCTGACTTTC
>TRBV6-5|TRBD2|NA|TRBJ2-3
CASSYARTSQGDTQYF
TGTGCCAGCAGTTACGCCCGGACTAGCCAGGGAGATACGCAGTATTTT
>TRBV5-1|NA|NA|TRBJ1-4
CASSLEGVRGEKLFF
TGCGCCAGCAGCTTGGAGGGAGTCAGGGGAGAAAAACTGTTTTTT
>TRBV4-2|NA|medium-sized|TRBJ1-1
CASSQDLQGLTEAFF
TGTGCCAGCAGCCAAGATTTGCAGGGCCTGACTGAAGCTTTCTTT
>TRBV11-2|NA|NA|TRBJ1-4
CASSLDGQESEKLFF
TGTGCCAGCAGCTTAGATGGCCAGGAGAGCGAAAAACTGTTTTTT
>TRBV5-5|NA|NA|TRBJ2-5
CASSLGQGRETQYF
TGTGCCAGCAGCTTGGGGCAGGGGAGGGAGACCCAGTACTTC
>TRBV30|NA|NA|TRBJ2-7
CAWSPGFYEQYF
TGTGCCTGGAGCCCAGGGTTCTACGAGCAGTACTTC
>TRBV18|NA|medium-sized|TRBJ2-4
CASSPGSAGNIQYF
TGTGCCAGCTCCCCTGGGTCTGCGGGAAACATTCAGTACTTC
>TRBV5-1|TRBD1|NA|TRBJ2-1
CASSLGTGGYSYNEQFF
TGCGCCAGCAGCTTAGGGACAGGGGGGTACTCCTACAATGAGCAGTTCTTC
>TRBV2|NA|NA|TRBJ2-5
CASSSERQETQYF
TGTGCCAGCAGCAGTGAGCGCCAAGAGACCCAGTACTTC
>TRBV7-7|NA|few|TRBJ2-1
CASSLGGGEQFF
TGTGCTAGCAGCTTGGGAGGCGGTGAGCAGTTCTTC
>TRBV6-5|NA|NA|TRBJ1-1
CASSYSLGTEAFF
TGTGCCAGCAGTTACTCCCTGGGCACTGAAGCTTTCTTT
>TRBV9|TRBD2|NA|TRBJ2-5
CASSAGTSGQETQYF
TGTGCCAGCAGCGCCGGGACTAGCGGCCAAGAGACCCAGTACTTC
>TRBV28|TRBD1|NA|TRBJ1-4
CASSSGGQGDEKLFF
TGTGCCAGCAGTTCAGGGGGACAGGGAGATGAAAAACTGTTTTTT
>TRBV6-5|NA|NA|TRBJ1-2
CASSLLQGLGGYTF
TGTGCCAGCAGCTTACTCCAGGGGCTAGGGGGCTACACCTTC
>TRBV7-9|TRBD2|NA|TRBJ2-7
CASSPAGAGERYF
TGTGCCAGCAGCCCAGCGGGGGCAGGGGAACGGTACTTC
>TRBV28|TRBD2|NA|TRBJ2-3
CASQPLAGGRTQYF
TGTGCCAGCCAGCCACTAGCGGGGGGACGGACGCAGTATTTT
>TRBV19|NA|NA|TRBJ2-7
CASLRLGPDDEQYF
TGTGCCAGTCTGCGGTTAGGCCCGGACGACGAGCAGTACTTC
>TRBV18|NA|few|TRBJ2-5
CASSQLDRQETQYF
TGTGCCAGCTCACAATTGGACAGACAAGAGACCCAGTACTTC
>TRBV6-6|TRBD2|NA|TRBJ2-3
CASIKRGSGEADTQYF
TGTGCCAGCATCAAACGGGGCAGCGGGGAAGCAGATACGCAGTATTTT
>TRBV27|NA|NA|TRBJ1-2
CASSSRQGSGYTF
TGTGCCAGCAGTTCCCGGCAAGGCTCGGGCTACACCTTC
>TRBV2|NA|few|TRBJ2-1
CASSASFGSEQFF
TGTGCCAGCAGCGCTTCCTTTGGGTCTGAGCAGTTCTTC
>TRBV5-5|NA|NA|TRBJ1-3
CASSLDGQRSGNTIYF
TGTGCCAGCAGCTTAGACGGACAGCGCTCTGGAAACACCATATATTTT
>TRBV9|NA|once|TRBJ2-1
CASSGVNNEQFF
TGTGCCAGCAGCGGGGTTAACAATGAGCAGTTCTTC
>TRBV5-1|NA|NA|TRBJ2-5
CASSTEIGETQYF
TGCGCCAGCAGTACGGAAATAGGGGAGACCCAGTACTTC
>TRBV19|NA|NA|TRBJ1-3
CASRLQGRSGNTIYF
TGTGCCAGTAGGCTACAGGGACGGTCTGGAAACACCATATATTTT
>TRBV27|NA|NA|TRBJ2-3
CASSSGDHSTDTQYF
TGTGCCAGCAGTTCCGGAGACCATAGCACAGATACGCAGTATTTT
>TRBV7-3|NA|NA|TRBJ2-5
CASSPTASGAQETQYF
TGTGCCAGCAGCCCTACGGCTAGTGGGGCACAAGAGACCCAGTACTTC
>TRBV23-1|TRBD2|NA|TRBJ2-1
CASSQRAGMTSGEDNEQFF
TGCGCCAGCAGTCAAAGGGCTGGGATGACTAGCGGGGAAGACAATGAGCAGTTCTTC
>TRBV19|NA|NA|TRBJ2-4
CASSKGDRNIQYF
TGTGCCAGTAGTAAAGGGGACCGAAACATTCAGTACTTC
>TRBV29-1|NA|NA|TRBJ2-1
CSVPERVDEQFF
TGCAGCGTTCCTGAGAGGGTCGATGAGCAGTTCTTC
>TRBV18|TRBD2|NA|TRBJ2-1
CASSPLLAGEGSYNEQFF
TGTGCCAGCTCACCCTTACTAGCGGGGGAAGGCTCCTACAATGAGCAGTTCTTC
>TRBV30|TRBD1|NA|TRBJ1-1
CAWSVRDRDNTEAFF
TGTGCCTGGAGTGTACGAGACAGGGATAACACTGAAGCTTTCTTT
>TRBV2|NA|NA|TRBJ1-5
CASGRDTSPSNQPQHF
TGTGCCAGCGGCCGGGACACGTCTCCATCCAATCAGCCCCAGCATTTT
>TRBV7-7|NA|NA|TRBJ1-4
CASSSVRATNEKLFF
TGTGCTAGCAGTTCGGTCCGCGCAACTAATGAAAAACTGTTTTTT
>TRBV6-5|NA|NA|TRBJ1-2
CASTGRGWNGYTF
TGTGCCAGCACCGGTAGGGGTTGGAATGGCTACACCTTC
>TRBV30|TRBD1|NA|TRBJ1-5
CAWSRQGDQPQHF
TGTGCCTGGAGTCGACAGGGGGATCAGCCCCAGCATTTT
>TRBV7-7|TRBD2|few|TRBJ2-7
CASSPGGAHYEQYF
TGTGCTAGCAGCCCGGGGGGGGCCCACTACGAGCAGTACTTC
>TRBV4-3|TRBD1|NA|TRBJ2-6
CASSHGTGGFGANVLTF
TGCGCCAGCAGCCACGGGACAGGGGGCTTTGGGGCCAACGTCCTGACTTTC
>TRBV19|NA|few|TRBJ1-6
CASSWGQANSPLHF
TGTGCCAGTAGTTGGGGGCAGGCAAATTCACCCCTCCACTTT
>TRBV5-4|TRBD2|NA|TRBJ2-5
CASSPLAGGRETQYF
TGTGCCAGCAGCCCCCTAGCGGGGGGGCGTGAGACCCAGTACTTC
>TRBV14|NA|NA|TRBJ2-2
CASSQDRNSGYTGELFF
TGTGCCAGCAGCCAAGATCGGAATAGCGGTTACACCGGGGAGCTGTTTTTT
>TRBV15|NA|NA|TRBJ2-5
CATSRGREHETQYF
TGTGCCACCAGCAGAGGCCGCGAGCATGAGACCCAGTACTTC
>TRBV14|NA|NA|TRBJ2-2
CASSPGTPNTGELFF
TGTGCCAGCAGCCCCGGGACTCCTAACACCGGGGAGCTGTTTTTT
>TRBV15|TRBD1|few|TRBJ2-7
CATSNRDRVDEQYF
TGTGCCACCAGCAACAGGGACAGGGTGGACGAGCAGTACTTC